The 32 T cell receptor beta chains below were found in one sample sequenced in a study of blood T cell repertoires in COVID-19. Assay used: immunoSEQ multiplex PCR; TCRdb lists only in-frame clones, some missing. The data hold approximately 200,000 clones, with 75% to 90% observed a single time. The material sequenced was PBMCs or T cells enriched from blood (not recorded which). Receptors were obtained from a woman aged 25 to 39 who had recovered from COVID-19.

This chain joins TRBV5-1 and TRBJ2-1, with 9 bases fitting TRBD2. V lost 4 bases to trimming and J lost 2 bases; unmatched junction nucleotides: 7. CDR1 SGHRS and CDR2 YFSETQ come from the germline V gene. This CDR3 region has 16 residues. The CDR3: CASSLRGGGAYNEQFF. CDR3 nucleotide sequence: TGCGCCAGCAGCCTGAGGGGCGGGGGGGCCTACAATGAGCAGTTCTTC. Full variable domain (missing parts from reference TRBV5-1 and TRBJ2-1): KAGVTQTPRYLIKTRGQQVTLSCSPISGHRSVSWYQQTPGQGLQFLFEYFSETQRNKGNFPGRFSGRQFSNSRSEMNVSTLELGDSALYLCASSLRGGGAYNEQFFGPGTRLTVL.

This rearrangement joins TRBV5-1 to TRBJ2-1; tentative D call: TRBD2 (5 bases). The V and J ends lost 6 bases and 4 bases respectively, with 11 bases between them. Germline loops: CDR1 SGHRS, CDR2 YFSETQ. The CDR3 is 13 amino acids. The CDR3 bases are TGCGCCAGCAAGGCACGGGAATACAATGAGCAGTTCTTC. It codes for CASKAREYNEQFF.

The chain couples TRBV5-8 to TRBJ2-1, with no clear D. CDR3 length: 14 residues. The germline CDR1 and CDR2 sequences are SGHTS and YDEGEE. V was trimmed by 4 bases and J by 7 bases, leaving 15 bases between them. CDR3 in amino acids: CASSPFDVRNEQFF. DNA of the CDR3: TGTGCCAGCAGCCCATTTGATGTTCGGAATGAGCAGTTCTTC.

The V and J genes are TRBV11-3 and TRBJ1-6, with 10 bases that match TRBD1. The germline CDR1 and CDR2 sequences are SGHNT and YENEEA. The CDR3 is made up of 16 amino acids. The junction had 10 bases not matched to a gene; V was cut back by 5 bases and J by 9 bases. The CDR3 spells CASSPRGGTGASPLHF. As DNA, the CDR3 is TGTGCCAGCAGCCCGAGAGGGGGGACAGGGGCTTCACCCCTCCACTTT.

V is TRBV7-2 and J is TRBJ2-3, with TRBD2 matching 7 bases. Trimming removed 0 bases from V and 4 bases from J; junction bases left unmatched: 7. Germline loops: CDR1 SGHTA, CDR2 FQGNSA. The CDR3 consists of 16 residues. CDR3 sequence: CASSLARRTSADTQYF. CDR3 nucleotides: TGTGCCAGCAGCTTAGCGCGTAGGACTAGTGCAGATACGCAGTATTTT.

This clone was observed once. The CDR3 DNA is TGTGCCAGTAGAAGTCGGGGAGGTTCCTACGAGCAGTACTTC. Translating it yields CASRSRGGSYEQYF. The chain employs TRBV19 and TRBJ2-7; perhaps TRBD2 as D (6 bases). The CDR3 has 14 residues. CDR1 and CDR2 from the germline V gene are LNHDA and SQIVND (reference sequence). V lost 6 bases and J lost 1, with 13 bases in between.

This rearrangement joins TRBV5-5 to TRBJ1-2; D not resolved. Trimming removed 1 base from V and 3 bases from J, with 16 bases in between. There are 16 residues in the CDR3. CDR1 is SGHKS and CDR2 is YYEKEE in the germline V gene (reference sequence). CDR3: CASSLFMPVVDYGYTF. The CDR3 DNA follows: TGTGCCAGCAGCTTGTTCATGCCGGTGGTAGACTATGGCTACACCTTC.

V and J are TRBV6-1 and TRBJ1-6; D gene uncertain. CDR3 length: 14 residues. Germline V CDR1 and CDR2: MNHNS, SASEGT. The V end was cut by 8 bases, the J end by 9 bases, with 17 bases between. Here the CDR3 reads CASGAGLDRSPLHF. In DNA form, the CDR3 reads TGTGCCAGCGGTGCCGGACTCGATCGTTCACCCCTCCACTTT.

The V call is TRBV6-5, the J call TRBJ2-5; TRBD2 matches at 11 bases. V was clipped by 2 bases and J by 2 bases; unmatched bases: 1. Germline V lookup: CDR1 MNHEY, CDR2 SVGAGI. The CDR3 runs to 15 residues. The CDR3 sequence is CASSYRLAGQETQYF. The CDR3 region has the DNA TGTGCCAGCAGTTACCGACTAGCGGGGCAAGAGACCCAGTACTTC.

The rearrangement uses TRBV11-2 and TRBJ2-1, with TRBD2 as a possible D gene (7 bases). The CDR3 sequence is 14 residues long. Trimming removed 2 bases from V and 8 bases from J, with 13 bases in between. Germline loops: CDR1 SGHAT, CDR2 FQNNGV. The CDR3 DNA reads TGTGCCAGCAGCTTACGGGGGGCCCTAGATGAGCAGTTCTTC. Its translation: CASSLRGALDEQFF.

The gene calls are TRBV29-1 and TRBJ2-7; 7 positions agree with TRBD2. Germline V lookup: CDR1 SQVTM, CDR2 ANQGSEA. The V gene end was trimmed by 1 base and the J gene end by 2 bases; junction bases not matched to a gene: 14. The CDR3 runs 17 residues. The CDR3 nucleotides are TGCAGCGTTGAAGGGGGAAGTGGGGGAGGGCCCCCCTACGAGCAGTACTTC. Translation: CSVEGGSGGGPPYEQYF.

CDR3: CASSLTVTNYGYTF. CDR3 DNA sequence: TGCGCCAGCAGCCTGACAGTAACTAACTATGGCTACACCTTC. The chain joins TRBV4-3 to TRBJ1-2, with D tentatively TRBD1 (5 bases). CDR1 and CDR2 (germline): LGHNA, YSLEER. The V end lost 4 bases, the J end lost 0 bases, and 9 bases lay between the germline ends. CDR3 length equals 14 residues.

The V and J genes are TRBV14 and TRBJ2-5; D is unclear. CDR3 length equals 15 residues. The ends were cut back, 4 bases at V and 4 bases at J, with 16 bases in the middle. Germline loops: CDR1 SGHDN, CDR2 FVKESK. The CDR3 loop is CASSLNVVVGETQYF. CDR3 DNA: TGTGCCAGCAGCCTAAATGTGGTTGTCGGAGAGACCCAGTACTTC.

The chain has TRBV3-1 (or the pseudogene TRBV3-2) and TRBJ2-1; 8 positions agree with TRBD2. Germline V gene sequence: CDR1 LGHDT, CDR2 YNNKEL (reference sequence). This CDR3 spans 17 amino acids. The J segment lost 0 bases and the V segment lost 0 bases, leaving 4 bases of the junction unmatched. The CDR3 protein is CASSQESRGGSYNEQFF. The CDR3, as DNA: TGTGCCAGCAGCCAAGAATCACGGGGGGGCTCCTACAATGAGCAGTTCTTC.

This chain links TRBV5-1 with TRBJ2-3, with D unresolved. The CDR3 consists of 12 residues. V dropped 4 bases and J dropped 2 bases, with 5 bases sitting between them. Per the germline V gene, CDR1 is SGHRS and CDR2 is YFSETQ. The CDR3 here is CASSLFTDTQYF. In DNA, the CDR3 is TGCGCCAGCAGCCTGTTCACAGATACGCAGTATTTT.

The rearrangement uses TRBV9 and TRBJ2-3, with 12 nucleotides matching TRBD2. CDR1 and CDR2 (germline): SGDLS, YYNGEE. V was clipped by 4 bases and J by 2 bases; unmatched bases: 8. The length of the CDR3 is 17 residues. The CDR3: CASSPWTSGTITDTQYF. The CDR3 nucleotides are TGTGCCAGCAGCCCCTGGACTAGCGGGACCATCACAGATACGCAGTATTTT.

The CDR3 sequence: CASSWTRKGSYNEQFF. DNA for the CDR3: TGTGCCAGCAGTTGGACTAGGAAGGGCTCCTACAATGAGCAGTTCTTC. The V call is TRBV6-2 or TRBV6-3, the J call TRBJ2-1; TRBD2 matches at 7 bases. Germline CDR1 reads MNHEY; CDR2 reads SVGEGT. Trimming at V came to 4 bases and at J to 0 bases, leaving 6 bases not matched to a gene. The CDR3 loop spans 16 amino acids.

The rearrangement links TRBV11-2 to TRBJ1-1; D might be TRBD1 (6 bases). The length of the CDR3 is 13 residues. CDR1 and CDR2 (germline): SGHAT, FQNNGV. The ends were cut back, 4 bases at V and 10 bases at J, with 16 bases in the middle. CDR3 DNA: TGTGCCAGCAGCTCATGGGAGGGGGTAGGAGCTTTCTTT. This encodes CASSSWEGVGAFF.

The rearrangement uses TRBV5-4 and TRBJ2-5, with D maybe TRBD2 (6 bases). Trimming stripped 2 bases from V and 3 bases from J, with 11 bases between. This CDR3 spans 14 amino acids. Germline assignment: CDR1 SGHNT and CDR2 YYREEE (reference sequence). Written as DNA, the CDR3 is TGTGCCAGCAGCTTAATGGCGGGAAAAGAGACCCAGTACTTC. Translation: CASSLMAGKETQYF.

V is TRBV4-3 and J is TRBJ1-1; D remains unclear. This CDR3 is built from 17 residues. The germline CDR1 and CDR2 sequences are LGHNA and YSLEER. The germline V and J ends were trimmed by 0 bases and 0 bases, with 14 bases remaining between them. DNA for the CDR3: TGCGCCAGCAGCCAAGATCCTCACTCGGCGGTGAACACTGAAGCTTTCTTT. Encoded protein: CASSQDPHSAVNTEAFF.

This chain links TRBV4-3 with TRBJ2-7; 7 nucleotides line up with TRBD1. The CDR3 totals 14 residues. Germline V gene data show CDR1 as LGHNA and CDR2 as YSLEER. The V segment lost 4 bases and the J segment 4 bases; nucleotides outside the gene matches: 7. This CDR3 is CASSPTGSGYEQYF. CDR3 DNA: TGCGCCAGCAGCCCGACAGGGTCTGGGTACGAGCAGTACTTC.

This clone has only one observation. V gene TRBV12-5 combines with J gene TRBJ2-1; D may be TRBD2 (6 bases). The CDR3 is made up of 13 amino acids. Germline-derived CDR1 and CDR2 are LGHNT and FRNRAP. V was trimmed by 8 bases and J by 2 bases, leaving 10 bases between them. CDR3 amino acids: CASTGGAYNEQFF. CDR3 nucleotides: TGTGCTAGTACTGGCGGGGCCTACAATGAGCAGTTCTTC.

This sequence joins TRBV4-3 and TRBJ1-1, with 7 bases matching TRBD1. Germline lookup yields CDR1 LGHNA and CDR2 YSLEER. J lost 4 bases, V lost 4 bases, and 6 bases had no gene match. This CDR3 spans 14 amino acids. CDR3 sequence (DNA): TGCGCCAGCAGCCGACAACAGGGGAGCACTGAAGCTTTCTTT. Its translation: CASSRQQGSTEAFF.

The chain couples TRBV5-4 to TRBJ2-1; TRBD2 matches 7 bases. Unmatched junction bases numbered 3, after V lost 3 bases and J lost 9 bases. Germline-derived CDR1 and CDR2 are SGHNT and YYREEE (reference sequence). CDR3 length equals 12 residues. For the CDR3, the DNA is TGTGCCAGCAGCTGGCCGGGAGGTGAGCAGTTCTTC. Its protein product is CASSWPGGEQFF.

The chain is built from TRBV7-9 and TRBJ1-4; maybe TRBD1 (6 bases). The CDR3 totals 15 residues. The germline CDR1 and CDR2 sequences are SEHNR and FQNEAQ (reference sequence). The V end was cut by 5 bases, the J end by 5 bases, with 15 bases between. Written as DNA, the CDR3 is TGTGCCAGCAGCCGCGGGGAGGGGGTAAATGAAAAACTGTTTTTT. This translates into CASSRGEGVNEKLFF.

The V gene is TRBV7-2, the J gene TRBJ1-1; D is unresolved. The V end was cut by 3 bases, the J end by 1 base, with 6 bases between. In germline, CDR1 is SGHTA, CDR2 FQGNSA. CDR3 length: 13 amino acids. The CDR3 loop is CASSLYGNTEAFF. CDR3 coding DNA: TGTGCCAGCAGCTTGTACGGGAACACTGAAGCTTTCTTT.

This CDR3 is CASRGGGNQPQHF. The CDR3 DNA is TGTGCCAGCAGGGGAGGGGGCAATCAGCCCCAGCATTTT. The chain has TRBV12-3 or TRBV12-4 and TRBJ1-5; perhaps TRBD1 as D (5 bases). V lost 6 bases, J lost 2 bases, and 8 bases lay in between. The CDR3 has 13 amino acids.

The chain links TRBV9 to TRBJ2-2; D is undetermined. Germline assignment: CDR1 SGDLS and CDR2 YYNGEE. The CDR3 is 13 residues long. Trimming removed 2 bases from V and 8 bases from J, with 10 bases in between. The CDR3 DNA is TGTGCCAGCAGCGTCGCTACCCTGGGGGAGCTGTTTTTT. Its translation: CASSVATLGELFF. Using reference TRBV9 and TRBJ2-2 for the parts outside the CDR3, the full variable domain is DSGVTQTPKHLITATGQRVTLRCSPRSGDLSVYWYQQSLDQGLQFLIQYYNGEERAKGNILERFSAQQFPDLHSELNLSSLELGDSALYFCASSVATLGELFFGEGSRLTVL.

V usage is TRBV19 and J usage is TRBJ2-1; 7 bases map to TRBD2. Germline trimming cut 6 bases from V and 2 bases from J; bases unmatched to any gene: 1. This CDR3 contains 13 residues. In germline, CDR1 is LNHDA, CDR2 SQIVND (reference sequence). CDR3 sequence reads: CASSGRTYNEQFF. The CDR3 coding sequence is TGTGCCAGTAGCGGGAGGACCTACAATGAGCAGTTCTTC.

This chain joins TRBV15 and TRBJ1-5, with 9 positions matching TRBD1. The CDR3 spans 15 residues. Trimming took 5 bases from V and 4 from J; bases not matched to a gene: 6. Germline CDR1 and CDR2: LNHNV and YYDKDF (reference sequence). For the CDR3, the DNA is TGTGCCACCAGCGACCGGACAGGGGTGAATCAGCCCCAGCATTTT. Encoded protein: CATSDRTGVNQPQHF. Together with reference TRBV15 and TRBJ1-5, the CDR3 gives the full variable domain: DAMVIQNPRYQVTQFGKPVTLSCSQTLNHNVMYWYQQKSSQAPKLLFHYYDKDFNNEADTPDNFQSRRPNTSFCFLDIRSPGLGDTAMYLCATSDRTGVNQPQHFGDGTRLSIL.

This clone was found a few times. CDR3 nucleotide sequence: TGTGCCAGCAGTCCCGGGGACAGAAACAGGGGGATCGACGAGCAGTACTTC. This translates into CASSPGDRNRGIDEQYF. The rearrangement joins TRBV27 to TRBJ2-7, with TRBD1 matching over 8 bases. There are 17 residues in the CDR3. V was clipped by 5 bases and J by 5 bases; unmatched bases: 17. Germline V gives CDR1 MNHEY, CDR2 SMNVEV (reference sequence).

This clone was observed a few times. This rearrangement joins TRBV5-4 to TRBJ2-2; 7 bases fit TRBD1. Germline V gene sequence: CDR1 SGHNT, CDR2 YYREEE (reference sequence). This CDR3 has 17 amino acids. The ends lost 4 bases at V and 5 bases at J; junction bases unmatched: 14. CDR3 DNA sequence: TGTGCCAGCAGCCCAGGGGCGCGGACAGGCGTTACCGGGGAGCTGTTTTTT. Protein product: CASSPGARTGVTGELFF. Using reference TRBV5-4 and TRBJ2-2 for the parts outside the CDR3, the full variable domain is ETGVTQSPTHLIKTRGQQVTLRCSSQSGHNTVSWYQQALGQGPQFIFQYYREEENGRGNFPPRFSGLQFPNYSSELNVNALELDDSALYLCASSPGARTGVTGELFFGEGSRLTVL.